The clone carrying this T cell receptor beta chain was seen more than once but under ten times. This sample was included in a study of T cells after yellow fever vaccination. TCRdb used MiXCR to reprocess the 5' RACE reads, holding one entry per CDR3 protein. Among 400,000 to 650,000 distinct CDR3 sequences listed, around a fifth were seen once. CDR3 size: 13 residues. V lost 2 bases and J lost 6, with 10 bases in between. The germline V gene encodes CDR1 GTSNPN and CDR2 SVGIG (reference sequence). The TCR sequence derives from a man in his late teens or twenties who received the YFV17D yellow fever vaccine. The sample consisted of PBMCs, taken about 21 days after the first yellow fever vaccination. V is TRBV30 and J is TRBJ2-2; D is uncertain. CDR3 region: CAWSLNGAGELFF. The CDR3 DNA follows: TGTGCCTGGAGTTTGAATGGGGCCGGGGAGCTGTTTTTT.